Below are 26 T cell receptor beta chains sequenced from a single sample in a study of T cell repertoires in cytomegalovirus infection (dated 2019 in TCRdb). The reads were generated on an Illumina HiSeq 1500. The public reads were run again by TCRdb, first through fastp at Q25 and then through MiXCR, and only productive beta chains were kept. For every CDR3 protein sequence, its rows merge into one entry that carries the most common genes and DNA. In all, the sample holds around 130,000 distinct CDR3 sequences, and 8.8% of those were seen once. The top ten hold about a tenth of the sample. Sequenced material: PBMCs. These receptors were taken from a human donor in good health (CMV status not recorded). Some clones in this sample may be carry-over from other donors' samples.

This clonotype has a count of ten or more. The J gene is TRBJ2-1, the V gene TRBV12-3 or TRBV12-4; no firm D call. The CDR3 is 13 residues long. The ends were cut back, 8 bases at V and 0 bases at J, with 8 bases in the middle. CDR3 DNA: TGTGCCAGCGGCATCGCCTCCTACAATGAGCAGTTCTTC. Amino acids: CASGIASYNEQFF.

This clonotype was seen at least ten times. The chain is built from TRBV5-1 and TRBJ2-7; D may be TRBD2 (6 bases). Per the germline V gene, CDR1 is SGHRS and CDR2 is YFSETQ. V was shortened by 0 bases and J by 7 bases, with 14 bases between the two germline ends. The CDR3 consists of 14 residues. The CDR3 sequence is CASSLGLARGEQYF. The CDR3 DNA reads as TGCGCCAGCAGCTTGGGGCTAGCGCGTGGTGAGCAGTACTTC.

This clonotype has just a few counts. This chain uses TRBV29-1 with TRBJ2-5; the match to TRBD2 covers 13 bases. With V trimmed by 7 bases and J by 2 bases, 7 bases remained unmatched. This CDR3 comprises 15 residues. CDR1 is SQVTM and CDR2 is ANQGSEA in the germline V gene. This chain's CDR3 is CSAGGTSGEQETQYF. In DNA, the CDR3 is TGCAGCGCCGGAGGGACTAGCGGGGAACAAGAGACCCAGTACTTC.

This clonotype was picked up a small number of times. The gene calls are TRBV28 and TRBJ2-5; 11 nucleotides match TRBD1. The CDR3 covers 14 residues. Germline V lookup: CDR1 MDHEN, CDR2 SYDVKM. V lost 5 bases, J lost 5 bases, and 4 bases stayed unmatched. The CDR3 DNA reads TGTGCCAGCAGTCGGACAGGGGGCGCGGAGACCCAGTACTTC. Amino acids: CASSRTGGAETQYF.

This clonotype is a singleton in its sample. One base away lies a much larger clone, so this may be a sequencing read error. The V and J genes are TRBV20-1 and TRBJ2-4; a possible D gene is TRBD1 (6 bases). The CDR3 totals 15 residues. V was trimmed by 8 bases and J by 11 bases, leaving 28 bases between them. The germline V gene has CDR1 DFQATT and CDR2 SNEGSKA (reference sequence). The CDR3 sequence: CSPQRNTGNPNVQYF. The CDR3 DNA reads TGCAGTCCACAGCGGAACACAGGGAATCCGAACGTTCAGTACTTC.

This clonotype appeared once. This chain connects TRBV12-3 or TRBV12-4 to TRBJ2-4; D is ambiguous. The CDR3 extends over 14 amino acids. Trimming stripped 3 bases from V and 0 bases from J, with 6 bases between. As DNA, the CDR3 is TGTGCCAGCAGTTTGAACGGAGCCAAAAACATTCAGTACTTC. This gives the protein CASSLNGAKNIQYF.

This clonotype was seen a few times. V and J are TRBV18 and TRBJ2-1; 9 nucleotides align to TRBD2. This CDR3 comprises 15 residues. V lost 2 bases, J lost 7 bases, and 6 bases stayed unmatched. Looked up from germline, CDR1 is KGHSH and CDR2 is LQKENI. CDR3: CASSPNSGGSNEQFF. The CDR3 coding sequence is TGTGCCAGCTCACCAAATAGCGGGGGTTCAAATGAGCAGTTCTTC.

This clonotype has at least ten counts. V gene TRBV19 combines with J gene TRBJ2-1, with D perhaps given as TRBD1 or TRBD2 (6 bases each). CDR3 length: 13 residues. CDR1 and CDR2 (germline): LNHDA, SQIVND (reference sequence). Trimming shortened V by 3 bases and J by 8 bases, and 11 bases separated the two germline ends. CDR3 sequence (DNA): TGTGCCAGTAGTATTGGGGGGCGTGATGAGCAGTTCTTC. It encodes CASSIGGRDEQFF.

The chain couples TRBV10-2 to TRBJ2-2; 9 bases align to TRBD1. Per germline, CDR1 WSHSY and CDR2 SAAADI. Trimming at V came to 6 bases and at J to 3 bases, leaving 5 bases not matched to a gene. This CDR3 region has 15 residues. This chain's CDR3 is CASRRTGADTGELFF. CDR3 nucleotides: TGCGCCAGCAGGAGGACAGGGGCCGACACCGGGGAGCTGTTTTTT.

The CDR3 loop is CASSVEGFWTDTQYF. DNA for the CDR3: TGTGCCAGCAGCGTAGAAGGGTTCTGGACAGATACGCAGTATTTT. The gene calls are TRBV9 and TRBJ2-3; D is unclear. The CDR3 runs 15 residues. Trimming removed 0 bases at V and 3 bases at J, with 11 bases between. Germline CDR1 SGDLS, CDR2 YYNGEE.

DNA of the CDR3: TGTGCCAGCAGCGCCCCGACAGGGTCCCACTGGGGCGAGCAGTACTTC. Protein sequence: CASSAPTGSHWGEQYF. This chain links TRBV7-8 with TRBJ2-7, with 7 bases lining up with TRBD1. V was pared by 5 bases and J by 6 bases, with 16 bases of the junction left unmatched. In germline, CDR1 is SGHVS, CDR2 FQNEAQ. This CDR3 is built from 16 residues.

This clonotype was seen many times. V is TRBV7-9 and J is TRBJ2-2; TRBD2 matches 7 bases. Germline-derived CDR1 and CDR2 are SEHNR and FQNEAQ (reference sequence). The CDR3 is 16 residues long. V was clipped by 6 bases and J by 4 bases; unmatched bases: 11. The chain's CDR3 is CASSLRVAGATGELFF. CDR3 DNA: TGTGCCAGCAGTCTCCGTGTGGCGGGAGCCACCGGGGAGCTGTTTTTT. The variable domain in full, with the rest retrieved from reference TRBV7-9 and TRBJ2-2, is DTGVSQNPRHKITKRGQNVTFRCDPISEHNRLYWYRQTLGQGPEFLTYFQNEAQLEKSRLLSDRFSAERPKGSFSTLEIQRTEQGDSAMYLCASSLRVAGATGELFFGEGSRLTVL.

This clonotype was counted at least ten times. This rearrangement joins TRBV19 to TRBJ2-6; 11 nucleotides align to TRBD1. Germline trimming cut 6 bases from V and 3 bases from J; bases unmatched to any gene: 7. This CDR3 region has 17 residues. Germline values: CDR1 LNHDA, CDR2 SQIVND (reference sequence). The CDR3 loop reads CASRTDRGLDGANVLTF. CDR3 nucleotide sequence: TGTGCCAGTAGAACGGACAGGGGGCTAGATGGGGCCAACGTCCTGACTTTC.

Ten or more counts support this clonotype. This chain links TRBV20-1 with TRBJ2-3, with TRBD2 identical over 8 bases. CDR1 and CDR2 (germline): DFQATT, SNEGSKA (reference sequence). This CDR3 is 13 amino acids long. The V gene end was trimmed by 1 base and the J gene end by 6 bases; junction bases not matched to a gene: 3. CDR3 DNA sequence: TGCAGTGCTAGAGGTAGCGGGGCTGATACGCAGTATTTT. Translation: CSARGSGADTQYF.

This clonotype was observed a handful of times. This CDR3 reads CSARGTSGGLTDTQYF. The CDR3 DNA is TGCAGTGCTAGAGGGACTAGCGGGGGACTGACAGATACGCAGTATTTT. The chain is built from TRBV20-1 and TRBJ2-3; 13 bases are shared with TRBD2. This CDR3 is 16 amino acids long. Germline V gene lookup returns CDR1 DFQATT and CDR2 SNEGSKA (reference sequence). Losses at the gene ends were 1 base for V and 3 bases for J; bases not matched to a gene: 4.

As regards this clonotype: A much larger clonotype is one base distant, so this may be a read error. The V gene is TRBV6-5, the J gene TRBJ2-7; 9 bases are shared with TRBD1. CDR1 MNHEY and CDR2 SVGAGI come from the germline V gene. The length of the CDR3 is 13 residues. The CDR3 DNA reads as TGTGCCACCTACGGGACAGGGTCCCACGAGGAGTACTTC. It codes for CATYGTGSHEEYF.

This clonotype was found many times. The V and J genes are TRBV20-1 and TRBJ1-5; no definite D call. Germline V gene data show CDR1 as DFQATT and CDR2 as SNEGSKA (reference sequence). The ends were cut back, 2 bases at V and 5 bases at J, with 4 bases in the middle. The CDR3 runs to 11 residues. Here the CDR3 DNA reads TGCAGTGCTAGACGGGATCAGCCCCAGCATTTT. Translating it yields CSARRDQPQHF.

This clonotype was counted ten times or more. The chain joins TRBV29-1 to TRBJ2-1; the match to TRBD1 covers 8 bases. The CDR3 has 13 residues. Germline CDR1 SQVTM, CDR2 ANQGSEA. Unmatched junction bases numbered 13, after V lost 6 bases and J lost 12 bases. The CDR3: CSVADRGSIVQFF. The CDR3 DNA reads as TGCAGCGTCGCAGACAGGGGTTCCATTGTGCAGTTCTTC.

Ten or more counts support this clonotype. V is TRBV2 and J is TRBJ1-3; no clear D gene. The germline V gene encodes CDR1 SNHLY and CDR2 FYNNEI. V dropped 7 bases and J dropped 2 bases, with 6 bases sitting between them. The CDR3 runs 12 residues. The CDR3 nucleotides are TGTGCCAGCACGGGCGCTGGAAACACCATATATTTT. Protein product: CASTGAGNTIYF.

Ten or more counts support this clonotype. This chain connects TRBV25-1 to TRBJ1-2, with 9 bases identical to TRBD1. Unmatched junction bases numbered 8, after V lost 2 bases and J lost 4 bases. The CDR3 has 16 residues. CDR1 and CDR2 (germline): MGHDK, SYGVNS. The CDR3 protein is CASSEGNWGQGYGYTF. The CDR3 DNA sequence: TGTGCCAGCAGTGAAGGAAACTGGGGACAGGGCTATGGCTACACCTTC.

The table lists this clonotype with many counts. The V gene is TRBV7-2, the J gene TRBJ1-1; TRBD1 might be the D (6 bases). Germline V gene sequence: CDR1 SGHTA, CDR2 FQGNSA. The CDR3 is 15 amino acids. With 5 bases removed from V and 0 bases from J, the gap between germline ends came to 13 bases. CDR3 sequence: CASSQDSGVNTEAFF. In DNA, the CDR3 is TGTGCCAGCAGCCAGGACAGTGGAGTGAACACTGAAGCTTTCTTT. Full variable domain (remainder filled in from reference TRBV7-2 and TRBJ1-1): GAGVSQSPSNKVTEKGKDVELRCDPISGHTALYWYRQSLGQGLEFLIYFQGNSAPDKSGLPSDRFSAERTGGSVSTLTIQRTQQEDSAVYLCASSQDSGVNTEAFFGQGTRLTVV.

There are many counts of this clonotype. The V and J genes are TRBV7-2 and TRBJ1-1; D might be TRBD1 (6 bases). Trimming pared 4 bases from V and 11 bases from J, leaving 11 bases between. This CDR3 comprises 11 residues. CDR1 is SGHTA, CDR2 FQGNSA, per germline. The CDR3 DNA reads TGTGCCAGCAGCTCGGGGACAAGCGCTTTCTTT. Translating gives CASSSGTSAFF.

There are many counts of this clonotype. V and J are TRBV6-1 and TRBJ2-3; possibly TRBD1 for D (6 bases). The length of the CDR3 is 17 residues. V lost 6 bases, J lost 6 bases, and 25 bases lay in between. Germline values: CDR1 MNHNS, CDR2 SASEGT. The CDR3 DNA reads TGTGCCAGCAGCTCTTCACCCCAGGGGATGGTAGCGGATACGCAGTATTTT. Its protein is CASSSSPQGMVADTQYF.

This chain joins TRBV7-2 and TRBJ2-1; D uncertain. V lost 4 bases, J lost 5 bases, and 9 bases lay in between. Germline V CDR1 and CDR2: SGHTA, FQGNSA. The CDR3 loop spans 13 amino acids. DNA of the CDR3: TGTGCCAGCAGCTCTCTAGAAAACAATGAGCAGTTCTTC. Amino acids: CASSSLENNEQFF.

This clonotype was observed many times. The DNA for the CDR3 is TGTGCCAGCAGCAAGGGACTAGCGGGGGGGCCTTCCCATGAGCAGTTCTTC. Translated, it gives CASSKGLAGGPSHEQFF. V gene TRBV5-4 combines with J gene TRBJ2-1, with 16 bases fitting TRBD2. CDR1 is SGHNT and CDR2 is YYREEE in the germline V gene (reference sequence). This CDR3 comprises 17 residues. The V segment lost 4 bases and the J segment 8 bases; nucleotides outside the gene matches: 9.

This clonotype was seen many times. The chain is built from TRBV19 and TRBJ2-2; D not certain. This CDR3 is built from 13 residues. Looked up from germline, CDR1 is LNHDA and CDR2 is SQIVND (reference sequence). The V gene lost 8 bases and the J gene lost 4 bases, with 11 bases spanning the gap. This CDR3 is CASARTGTGELFF. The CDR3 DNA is TGTGCCAGTGCCCGGACGGGCACCGGGGAGCTGTTTTTT.